The 23 T cell receptor beta chains below come from one sample, sequenced in a study of T-cell memory formation after mild COVID-19. TCRdb re-derived calls from the 5' RACE reads in MiXCR, one entry per CDR3 protein. The repertoire holds 540,000 or so distinct CDR3 sequences, roughly 21% seen once, with approximately 12% in the top ten. Sequenced input: PBMCs or a T cell subset sorted from them (not recorded which). The receptor source for this set is an adult woman who had mild COVID-19 (a few samples of this study predate the infection). Cell type and time point are not known.

V gene TRBV6-2 or TRBV6-3 combines with J gene TRBJ1-5; 9 nucleotides match TRBD1. Germline V gene data show CDR1 as MNHEY and CDR2 as SVGEGT. The J segment lost 1 base and the V segment lost 2 bases, leaving 6 bases of the junction unmatched. The CDR3 has 17 residues. CDR3 sequence (DNA): TGTGCCAGCAGTTACCCGACAGGGGGAGTAAGCAATCAGCCCCAGCATTTT. Translating gives CASSYPTGGVSNQPQHF.

This clonotype was recorded at least ten times. V gene TRBV5-1 combines with J gene TRBJ2-3; D not certain. The CDR3 spans 16 residues. The germline V gene encodes CDR1 SGHRS and CDR2 YFSETQ. The V gene lost 4 bases and the J gene lost 0 bases, with 15 bases spanning the gap. CDR3 sequence: CASSPTRSPSTDTQYF. CDR3 sequence (DNA): TGCGCCAGCAGCCCTACAAGAAGTCCTAGCACAGATACGCAGTATTTT. Based on the CDR3 plus reference TRBV5-1 and TRBJ2-3, the full variable domain is KAGVTQTPRYLIKTRGQQVTLSCSPISGHRSVSWYQQTPGQGLQFLFEYFSETQRNKGNFPGRFSGRQFSNSRSEMNVSTLELGDSALYLCASSPTRSPSTDTQYFGPGTRLTVL.

In its sample, this clonotype was seen a few times. The chain carries TRBV12-3 or TRBV12-4 and TRBJ2-5; tentative D call: TRBD2 (5 bases). V lost 7 bases and J lost 7, with 10 bases in between. CDR3 length: 11 amino acids. The CDR3 bases are TGTGCCAGCACCGGGGATGGGACCCAGTACTTC. It yields the protein CASTGDGTQYF.

The chain combines TRBV7-9 with TRBJ2-1; 9 bases fit TRBD2. CDR3 length equals 15 residues. V trimming: 0 bases; J trimming: 13 bases; junction bases outside the gene matches: 10. From germline, CDR1 is SEHNR and CDR2 FQNEAQ (reference sequence). CDR3 nucleotides: TGTGCCAGCAGCTTAGCGCTGCGGGAGGGCCGAGGTCAGTTCTTC. Translating it yields CASSLALREGRGQFF. The full variable domain, rest sourced from reference TRBV7-9 and TRBJ2-1, is DTGVSQNPRHKITKRGQNVTFRCDPISEHNRLYWYRQTLGQGPEFLTYFQNEAQLEKSRLLSDRFSAERPKGSFSTLEIQRTEQGDSAMYLCASSLALREGRGQFFGPGTRLTVL.

V and J are TRBV7-8 and TRBJ2-7; no clear D. The germline gives CDR1 SGHVS, CDR2 FQNEAQ. Trimming took 1 base from V and 3 from J, leaving 10 bases between them. The CDR3 is 14 residues long. The chain's CDR3 is CASSLGPPGYEQYF. The CDR3 nucleotides read TGTGCCAGCAGCTTAGGGCCCCCCGGCTACGAGCAGTACTTC.

The chain has TRBV4-1 and TRBJ2-7; D remains ambiguous. The germline gives CDR1 MGHRA, CDR2 YSYEKL. Trimming removed 11 bases at V and 4 bases at J, with 15 bases between. The CDR3 is 12 residues long. The CDR3 here is CAAPRELYEQYF. The CDR3 bases are TGCGCCGCACCACGAGAATTATACGAGCAGTACTTC.

The chain links TRBV6-1 to TRBJ1-1, with D possibly matching TRBD1 (6 bases). V lost 3 bases and J lost 2, with 19 bases in between. The CDR3 has 17 residues. Germline V gives CDR1 MNHNS, CDR2 SASEGT. The CDR3 spells CASSDPLPGQSNTEAFF. CDR3 bases: TGTGCCAGCAGTGACCCTTTACCGGGACAAAGTAACACTGAAGCTTTCTTT.

This clonotype was observed a handful of times. This chain uses TRBV12-3 or TRBV12-4 with TRBJ2-3; either TRBD1 or TRBD2 may fit D (6 bases each). V lost 6 bases and J 2 bases, leaving 15 bases between the germline ends. The CDR3 has 15 residues. The CDR3 coding sequence is TGTGCCAGCAGCCCAACTGGGGGGCTCACAGATACGCAGTATTTT. It codes for CASSPTGGLTDTQYF.

This clonotype appeared a single time. This chain connects TRBV7-3 to TRBJ1-5, with a tentative D call TRBD1 (6 bases). The V end lost 5 bases, the J end lost 9 bases, and 14 bases lay between the germline ends. This CDR3 has 13 residues. Per germline, CDR1 SGHTA and CDR2 FQGTGA. The CDR3 nucleotides are TGTGCCAGCAGCATTACACAGGGAGGGCCCCAGCATTTT. Translated: CASSITQGGPQHF.

V usage is TRBV6-4 and J usage is TRBJ2-1; TRBD1 is a possible D gene (8 bases). With 4 bases removed from V and 8 bases from J, the gap between germline ends came to 15 bases. The CDR3 length is 14 residues. CDR1 MRHNA and CDR2 SNTAGT come from the germline V gene. The CDR3, as DNA: TGTGCCAGCAGTGCGTCACAGGGGGGGGATGAGCAGTTCTTC. Protein sequence: CASSASQGGDEQFF.

This clonotype appeared a few times. V is TRBV24-1 and J is TRBJ2-1; D uncertain. The CDR3 spans 13 residues. Germline V CDR1 and CDR2: KGHDR, SFDVKD. V gave up 4 bases and J gave up 8 bases, with 11 bases separating them. The CDR3 is CATSERLSDEQFF. The CDR3 DNA is TGTGCCACCAGTGAAAGACTGAGCGATGAGCAGTTCTTC.

This clonotype has just a few counts. The rearrangement links TRBV7-9 to TRBJ1-1; TRBD1 matches 9 bases. The CDR3 contains 15 residues. Germline V gives CDR1 SEHNR, CDR2 FQNEAQ (reference sequence). With 3 bases clipped from V and 2 bases from J, the junction kept 4 bases outside the gene matches. For the CDR3, the DNA is TGTGCCAGCAGCTTCTACAGGGGGCTCAACACTGAAGCTTTCTTT. Translated, it gives CASSFYRGLNTEAFF.

The chain couples TRBV6-6 to TRBJ2-2, with D unclear. CDR1 is MNHNY and CDR2 is SVGAGI in the germline V gene (reference sequence). The V gene lost 0 bases and the J gene lost 3 bases, with 8 bases spanning the gap. This CDR3 has 15 residues. The CDR3 is CASSYSYQDTGELFF. The DNA for the CDR3 is TGTGCCAGCAGTTACTCGTATCAGGACACCGGGGAGCTGTTTTTT.

A few counts support this clonotype. This chain links TRBV4-2 with TRBJ2-1; D is undetermined. CDR3 size: 12 residues. CDR1 and CDR2 (germline): LGHNA, YNFKEQ. Trimming cost V 0 bases and J 9 bases, with 6 bases left between them. The CDR3: CASSQDRSEQFF. The CDR3 nucleotides read TGTGCCAGCAGCCAAGATAGGTCTGAGCAGTTCTTC.

The table lists this clonotype with a few counts. The CDR3 spells CASSRRSGGSATNEKLFF. The CDR3 DNA reads as TGTGCCAGCAGCCGAAGGTCTGGTGGGTCGGCAACTAATGAAAAACTGTTTTTT. The chain couples TRBV6-1 to TRBJ1-4; D ambiguous. V lost 6 bases to trimming and J lost 0 bases, with 20 bases between them. The CDR3 totals 18 residues. Per the germline V gene, CDR1 is MNHNS and CDR2 is SASEGT.

The rearrangement links TRBV20-1 to TRBJ1-5; D gene uncertain. Trimming left V 4 bases short and J 3 bases short, with 16 bases between. CDR1 is DFQATT and CDR2 is SNEGSKA in the germline V gene (reference sequence). This CDR3 spans 15 amino acids. CDR3 amino acids: CSATSTFGLNQPQHF. The CDR3 coding sequence is TGCAGTGCTACCAGCACCTTCGGACTCAATCAGCCCCAGCATTTT.

The rearrangement uses TRBV7-9 and TRBJ2-5, with 7 bases matching TRBD2. CDR3 length: 12 residues. Per germline, CDR1 SEHNR and CDR2 FQNEAQ (reference sequence). After removal of 6 bases from V and 4 bases from J, the junction contained 2 bases not matched to a gene. The CDR3 region is CASRVAGETQYF. The CDR3 DNA reads as TGTGCCAGCAGAGTAGCGGGAGAGACCCAGTACTTC.

This chain joins TRBV18 and TRBJ1-6; no definite D call. The germline V and J ends were trimmed by 6 bases and 8 bases, with 17 bases remaining between them. Germline CDR1 KGHSH, CDR2 LQKENI. The CDR3 runs 15 residues. Written as DNA, the CDR3 is TGTGCCAGCTCGCCCTCCGACACCGTGTATTCACCCCTCCACTTT. It is translated as CASSPSDTVYSPLHF.

The chain recombines TRBV15 with TRBJ2-5, with 8 positions matching TRBD2. V shed 0 bases, J shed 1 base, and the junction held 4 bases outside the gene matches. The CDR3 contains 16 residues. CDR1 LNHNV and CDR2 YYDKDF come from the germline V gene (reference sequence). The CDR3 DNA reads TGTGCCACCAGCAGAGATGGTCGGGAGGGCCAAGAGACCCAGTACTTC. Its protein is CATSRDGREGQETQYF.

This clonotype occurred a few times. This chain uses TRBV6-2 or TRBV6-3 with TRBJ1-5, with D unclear. The germline V and J ends were trimmed by 0 bases and 6 bases, with 18 bases remaining between them. Germline V gene sequence: CDR1 MNHEY, CDR2 SVGEGT. The CDR3 sequence is 17 residues long. The chain's CDR3 is CASSYSSGNRRAQPQHF. The CDR3 DNA sequence: TGTGCCAGCAGTTACTCATCTGGAAACCGACGGGCTCAGCCCCAGCATTTT.

This rearrangement joins TRBV7-2 to TRBJ1-6, with 7 bases that match TRBD1. Germline V gene lookup returns CDR1 SGHTA and CDR2 FQGNSA. The CDR3 loop spans 14 amino acids. V trimming: 5 bases; J trimming: 10 bases; junction bases outside the gene matches: 8. CDR3 sequence (DNA): TGTGCCAGCAGCCCTGACAGGGCGGGGTCACCCCTCCACTTT. Amino acids: CASSPDRAGSPLHF.

The chain uses TRBV7-9 and TRBJ2-4; no reliable D call. CDR3 length: 11 residues. From germline, CDR1 is SEHNR and CDR2 FQNEAQ (reference sequence). The V end was cut by 4 bases, the J end by 7 bases, with 5 bases between. CDR3 sequence reads: CASSSLNIQYF. The CDR3 DNA reads TGTGCCAGCAGCTCCCTGAACATTCAGTACTTC.

There are a few counts of this clonotype. The rearrangement joins TRBV7-9 to TRBJ1-1; D is unclear. Per germline, CDR1 SEHNR and CDR2 FQNEAQ (reference sequence). V was trimmed by 2 bases and J by 5 bases, leaving 9 bases between them. CDR3 size: 13 residues. The CDR3 is CASSLTLETEAFF. The CDR3 region has the DNA TGTGCCAGCAGCTTAACCTTGGAGACTGAAGCTTTCTTT.